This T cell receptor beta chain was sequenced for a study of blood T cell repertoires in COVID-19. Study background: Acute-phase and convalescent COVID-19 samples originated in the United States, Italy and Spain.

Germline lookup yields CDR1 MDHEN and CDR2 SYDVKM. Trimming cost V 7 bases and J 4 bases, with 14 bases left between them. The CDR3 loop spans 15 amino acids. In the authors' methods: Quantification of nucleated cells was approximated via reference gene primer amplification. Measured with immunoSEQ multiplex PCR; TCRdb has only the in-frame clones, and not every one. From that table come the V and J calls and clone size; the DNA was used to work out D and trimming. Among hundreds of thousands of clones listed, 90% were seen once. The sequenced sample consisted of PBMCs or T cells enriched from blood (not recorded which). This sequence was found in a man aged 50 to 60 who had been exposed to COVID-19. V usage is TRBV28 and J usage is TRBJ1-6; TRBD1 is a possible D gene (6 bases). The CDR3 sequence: CASKGQIYYNSPLHF. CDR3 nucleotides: TGTGCCAGCAAAGGACAGATTTATTATAATTCACCCCTCCACTTT.